Below, one T cell receptor beta chain is given with its context. The data originate from a study of blood T cell repertoires in COVID-19. Produced via immunoSEQ multiplex PCR; TCRdb's table is partial and in-frame only. The data hold around 110,000 clones, with roughly 80% observed a single time. The CDR3 consists of 11 residues. Germline CDR1 MNHEY, CDR2 SVGAGI. The germline V and J ends were trimmed by 8 bases and 4 bases, with 8 bases remaining between them. The gene calls are TRBV6-5 and TRBJ1-1; D gene uncertain. The sample was peripheral blood. The clonotype was recovered from a young man with acute or convalescent COVID-19. The CDR3 DNA reads as TGTGCCAGCCGCTTCGGCACTGAAGCTTTCTTT. Translating gives CASRFGTEAFF.